This T cell receptor (beta chain) was identified in a study of T cell responses to AZD1222 COVID-19 vaccine. Notes on the study in general: At 160-218 and 743-854, vaccine-associated CD4 TCRs were dominant, and they spanned spike. Unmutated variant regions are reportedly targeted by nearly half of spike-specific TCRs. Repertoire sampling was restricted to post-peak T cell response timepoints.

Pooled samples include second doses given at about 4 or 12 weeks. The data were produced by immunoSEQ multiplex PCR, yet TCRdb's version contains in-frame clones alone and is incomplete. The sample has approximately 130,000 clones, 70% to 90% seen once. On this clone itself: Antigen unknown.

The CDR3 spans 13 residues. Germline CDR1 reads LGHNT; CDR2 reads FRNRAP. J gave up 2 bases and V 7 bases, and 5 bases lay outside the gene matches. The specimen was peripheral blood, collected 28 days after the second AZD1222 dose. V is TRBV12-5 and J is TRBJ2-7, with 7 positions matching TRBD1. The clonotype comes from an adult who received the AZD1222 COVID-19 vaccine. Here the CDR3 reads CASASGQPYEQYF. For the CDR3, the DNA is TGTGCTAGTGCCTCGGGACAGCCCTACGAGCAGTACTTC.